This T cell receptor beta chain derives from a study of vaccination effects on CD4 cells after COVID-19. Study-level information: Post-vaccine sampling occurred a median 72 days after the second dose.

This CDR3 has 13 residues. Trimming left V 6 bases short and J 0 bases short, with 5 bases between. On this clone: Its matching antigen is unknown.

Measured with immunoSEQ multiplex PCR; TCRdb has only the in-frame clones, and not every one. The sample has 20,000 to 30,000 clones, more than 60% seen once; the top ten hold 7.8%. After expansion with viral peptide pools in the ViraFEST assay, antigen-specific CD4+ T cells were sequenced. Investigators separated out CD4+ T cells once around 11 days of culture had passed. Two doses of BNT162b2 or mRNA-1273 vaccine were administered to participants. The material sequenced was CD4+ T cells from PBMCs cultured with SARS-CoV-2 spike peptides, taken after COVID-19 vaccination. The source is a human donor who received a COVID-19 vaccine. The rearrangement joins TRBV12-3 or TRBV12-4 to TRBJ1-4, with unresolved D. For the CDR3, the DNA is TGTGCCAGCAGCCTAGCAACTAATGAAAAACTGTTTTTT. It specifies CASSLATNEKLFF.